The 5 T cell receptor beta chains given below trace back to one sample, sequenced in a study of regulatory T cells in long-lasting Graves disease. Time point of the sample: persistent/refractory GD, antithyroid drugs over 5 years with positive TRAb. Generation of the TCR library employed RNA extracted from PBMCs. Building of the TCR beta libraries involved iRepertoire HTBI primers and Arm-PCR of CDR3 regions. In TCRdb, the multiplex PCR reads were re-called with MiXCR into one record per CDR3 protein. Altogether roughly 430,000 distinct CDR3 sequences are present, roughly a fifth being singletons, with the ten largest covering approximately 14%. Specimen: peripheral blood mononuclear cells (PBMCs), collected when the disease was refractory, from a patient treated with antithyroid drugs. Every receptor here comes from a female donor with Graves disease.

This clonotype was counted ten times or more. This may come from a read error, since a much larger clone is one base off. The chain carries TRBV5-6 and TRBJ2-7, with unresolved D. The CDR3 is 10 residues long. The germline V gene has CDR1 SGHDT and CDR2 YYEEEE. V gave up 4 bases and J gave up 4 bases, with 3 bases separating them. CDR3 bases: TGTGCCAGCAGCAAATACGAGCAGTACTTC. This translates into CASSKYEQYF.

This clonotype was recorded many times. V usage is TRBV6-1 and J usage is TRBJ1-1, with no clear D. Trimming took 5 bases from V and 1 from J, leaving 11 bases between them. This CDR3 contains 14 residues. CDR1 and CDR2 (germline): MNHNS, SASEGT. The DNA of the CDR3 is TGTGCCAGCAGTCTTGGACGGCAGAACACTGAAGCTTTCTTT. It yields the protein CASSLGRQNTEAFF.

This clonotype occurred many times. The rearrangement joins TRBV10-3 to TRBJ2-7; tentative D call: TRBD1 (5 bases). With 4 bases removed from V and 6 bases from J, the gap between germline ends came to 7 bases. The germline gives CDR1 ENHRY, CDR2 SYGVKD. CDR3 length: 11 amino acids. The CDR3 nucleotides are TGTGCCATCAGTGGGGGCTCCGAGCAGTACTTC. It is translated as CAISGGSEQYF.

The sample holds a few counts of this clonotype. V and J are TRBV27 and TRBJ2-1, with 9 bases matching TRBD1. The CDR3 length is 18 residues. The J segment lost 7 bases and the V segment lost 5 bases, leaving 18 bases of the junction unmatched. CDR1 is MNHEY and CDR2 is SMNVEV in the germline V gene (reference sequence). The CDR3 is CASSVLPPGQGTMNEQFF. The CDR3 DNA reads TGTGCCAGCAGTGTCCTGCCCCCGGGACAGGGTACAATGAATGAGCAGTTCTTC.

This clonotype was counted ten times or more. The chain employs TRBV7-9 and TRBJ1-1; D may be TRBD1 (6 bases). The CDR3 is 17 amino acids. Germline lookup yields CDR1 SEHNR and CDR2 FQNEAQ (reference sequence). Trimming removed 3 bases from V and 0 bases from J, with 17 bases in between. CDR3 nucleotides: TGTGCCAGCAGCTTGGGAGTTAGGACAGACATGAACACTGAAGCTTTCTTT. Its translation is CASSLGVRTDMNTEAFF.